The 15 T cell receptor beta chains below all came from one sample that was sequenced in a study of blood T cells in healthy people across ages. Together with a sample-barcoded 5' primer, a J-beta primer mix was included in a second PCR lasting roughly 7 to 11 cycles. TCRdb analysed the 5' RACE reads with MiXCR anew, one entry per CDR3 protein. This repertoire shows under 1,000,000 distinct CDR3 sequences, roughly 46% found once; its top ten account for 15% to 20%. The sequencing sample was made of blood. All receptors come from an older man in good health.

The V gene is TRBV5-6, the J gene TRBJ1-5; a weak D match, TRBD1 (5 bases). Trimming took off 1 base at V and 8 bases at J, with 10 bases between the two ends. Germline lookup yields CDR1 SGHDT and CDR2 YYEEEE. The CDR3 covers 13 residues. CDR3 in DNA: TGTGCCAGCAGCTTGAGGGGATCGAAGCCCCAGCATTTT. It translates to CASSLRGSKPQHF.

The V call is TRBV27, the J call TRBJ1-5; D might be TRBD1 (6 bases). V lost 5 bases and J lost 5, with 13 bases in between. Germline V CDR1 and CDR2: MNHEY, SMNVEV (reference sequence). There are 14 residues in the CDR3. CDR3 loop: CASSPRQAYQPQHF. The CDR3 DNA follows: TGTGCCAGCAGTCCCCGACAGGCTTATCAGCCCCAGCATTTT.

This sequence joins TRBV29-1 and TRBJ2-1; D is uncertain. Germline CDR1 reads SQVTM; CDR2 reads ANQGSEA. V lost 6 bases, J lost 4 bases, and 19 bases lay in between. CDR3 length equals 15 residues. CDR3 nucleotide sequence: TGCAGCGTCCCCGGTTCCGCCCTGGGGTACAATGAGCAGTTCTTC. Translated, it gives CSVPGSALGYNEQFF.

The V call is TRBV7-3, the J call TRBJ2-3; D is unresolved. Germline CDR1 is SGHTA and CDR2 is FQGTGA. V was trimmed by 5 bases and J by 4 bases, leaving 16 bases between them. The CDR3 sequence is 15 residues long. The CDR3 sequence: CASSPNGPPSDTQYF. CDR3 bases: TGTGCCAGCAGCCCAAACGGACCTCCGTCAGATACGCAGTATTTT.

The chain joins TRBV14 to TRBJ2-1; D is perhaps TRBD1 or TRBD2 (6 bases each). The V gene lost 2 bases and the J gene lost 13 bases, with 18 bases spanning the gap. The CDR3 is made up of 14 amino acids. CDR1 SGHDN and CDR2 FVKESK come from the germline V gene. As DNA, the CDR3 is TGTGCCAGCAGCCAACGGGGGCTGAGTGAGACCCAGTTCTTC. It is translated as CASSQRGLSETQFF.

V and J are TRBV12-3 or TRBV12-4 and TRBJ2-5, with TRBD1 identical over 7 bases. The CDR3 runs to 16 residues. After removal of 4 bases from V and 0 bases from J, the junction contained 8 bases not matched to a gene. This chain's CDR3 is CASSSGTATYQETQYF. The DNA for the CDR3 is TGTGCCAGCAGTTCAGGGACAGCGACGTACCAAGAGACCCAGTACTTC.

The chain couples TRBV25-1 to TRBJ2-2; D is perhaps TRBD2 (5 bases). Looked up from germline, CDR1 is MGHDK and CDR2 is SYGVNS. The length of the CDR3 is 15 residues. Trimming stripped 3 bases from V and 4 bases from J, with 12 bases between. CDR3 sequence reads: CASSERVVGTGELFF. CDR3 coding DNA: TGTGCCAGCAGTGAGAGGGTAGTAGGCACCGGGGAGCTGTTTTTT. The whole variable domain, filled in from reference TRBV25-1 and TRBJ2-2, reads EADIYQTPRYLVIGTGKKITLECSQTMGHDKMYWYQQDPGMELHLIHYSYGVNSTEKGDLSSESTVSRIRTEHFPLTLESARPSHTSQYLCASSERVVGTGELFFGEGSRLTVL.

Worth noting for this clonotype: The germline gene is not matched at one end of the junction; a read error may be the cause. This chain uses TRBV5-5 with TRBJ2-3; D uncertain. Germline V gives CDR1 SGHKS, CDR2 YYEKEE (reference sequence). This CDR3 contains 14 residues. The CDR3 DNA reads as TGTGCCAGCAGCTTGGGGGCGCGTCAAGATGCGCAGTATTTT. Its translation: CASSLGARQDAQYF.

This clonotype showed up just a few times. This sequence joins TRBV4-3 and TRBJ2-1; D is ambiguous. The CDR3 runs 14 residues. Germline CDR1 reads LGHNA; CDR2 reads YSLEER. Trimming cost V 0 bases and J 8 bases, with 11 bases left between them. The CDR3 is CASSQDLSVDEQFF. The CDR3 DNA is TGCGCCAGCAGCCAAGATCTTTCTGTGGATGAGCAGTTCTTC.

The CDR3 nucleotides read TGTGCCAGCAGTGTAGTGGGAGTATGGTGGAATGAGCAGTTCTTC. It translates to CASSVVGVWWNEQFF. The rearrangement uses TRBV25-1 and TRBJ2-1; TRBD2 might be the D (5 bases). Per the germline V gene, CDR1 is MGHDK and CDR2 is SYGVNS. V was trimmed by 4 bases and J by 7 bases, leaving 17 bases between them. This CDR3 comprises 15 residues.

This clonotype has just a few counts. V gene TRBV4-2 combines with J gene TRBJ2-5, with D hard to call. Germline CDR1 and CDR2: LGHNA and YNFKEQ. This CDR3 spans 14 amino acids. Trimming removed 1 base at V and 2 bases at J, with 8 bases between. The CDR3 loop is CASSQVREQETQYF. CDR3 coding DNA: TGTGCCAGCAGCCAAGTTCGCGAACAAGAGACCCAGTACTTC.

For the CDR3, the DNA is TGTGCCAGCACCAGGACTAGCGGGGGGTTCACAGATACGCAGTATTTT. Protein sequence: CASTRTSGGFTDTQYF. The V gene is TRBV6-1, the J gene TRBJ2-3; 14 nucleotides agree with TRBD2. CDR1 and CDR2 (germline): MNHNS, SASEGT. The CDR3 is made up of 16 amino acids. The trim removed 7 bases at V and 2 bases at J, leaving 5 bases unmatched.

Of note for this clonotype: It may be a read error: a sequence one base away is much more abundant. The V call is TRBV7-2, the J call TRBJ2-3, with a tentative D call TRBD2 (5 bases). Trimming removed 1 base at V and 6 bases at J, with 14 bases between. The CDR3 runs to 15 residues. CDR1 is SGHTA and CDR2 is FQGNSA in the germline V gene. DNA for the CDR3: TGTGCCAGCAGCTTAGTGTCCCGGGGTGTCGATACGCAGTATTTT. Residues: CASSLVSRGVDTQYF.

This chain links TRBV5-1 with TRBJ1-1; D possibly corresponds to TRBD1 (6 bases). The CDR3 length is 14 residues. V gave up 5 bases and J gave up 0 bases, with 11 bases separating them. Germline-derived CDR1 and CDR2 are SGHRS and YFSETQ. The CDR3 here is CASREDSLNTEAFF. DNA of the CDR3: TGCGCCAGCAGAGAGGACAGTTTGAACACTGAAGCTTTCTTT.

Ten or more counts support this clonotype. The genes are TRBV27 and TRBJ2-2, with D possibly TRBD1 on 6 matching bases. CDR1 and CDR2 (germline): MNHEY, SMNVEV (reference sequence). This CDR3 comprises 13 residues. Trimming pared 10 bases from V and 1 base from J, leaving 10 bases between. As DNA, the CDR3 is TGTGCCACCACGGACAGGAACACCGGGGAGCTGTTTTTT. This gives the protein CATTDRNTGELFF.